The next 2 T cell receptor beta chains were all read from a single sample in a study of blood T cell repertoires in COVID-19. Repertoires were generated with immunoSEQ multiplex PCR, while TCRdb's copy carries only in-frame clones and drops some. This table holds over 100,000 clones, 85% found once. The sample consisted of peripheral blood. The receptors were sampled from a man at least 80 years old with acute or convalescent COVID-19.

DNA for the CDR3: TGTGCCAGCAGCTCGCGCAATACAGGGGGCAATGAGCAGTTCTTC. It specifies CASSSRNTGGNEQFF. The genes are TRBV7-3 and TRBJ2-1, with 8 positions matching TRBD1. The CDR3 runs 15 residues. Germline lookup yields CDR1 SGHTA and CDR2 FQGTGA. Trimming cost V 4 bases and J 6 bases; bases outside gene matches: 8.

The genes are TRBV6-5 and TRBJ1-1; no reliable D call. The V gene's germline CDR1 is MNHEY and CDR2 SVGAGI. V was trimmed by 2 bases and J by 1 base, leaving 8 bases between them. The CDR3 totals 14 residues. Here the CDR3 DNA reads TGTGCCAGCAGTTACGTGTCCTCGAACACTGAAGCTTTCTTT. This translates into CASSYVSSNTEAFF.